This T cell receptor (beta chain) was captured by sequencing in a study of response to subunit inactivated influenza vaccine. This clonotype was seen more than once but under ten times. Its antigen remains unknown. One entry per CDR3 protein, called by TCRdb with MiXCR from the RT-PCR reads. In the table there are more than 700,000 distinct CDR3 sequences, about 20% of which are singletons. General study results and limits: Authors suggested few new T cells are recruited by each seasonal influenza vaccination.

Per the germline V gene, CDR1 is DFQATT and CDR2 is SNEGSKA (reference sequence). CDR3 size: 13 residues. V lost 5 bases to trimming and J lost 7 bases; unmatched junction nucleotides: 3. The source material was PBMCs from blood, sampled roughly 5 days after vaccination. This TCR derives from a man aged 50 to 59 who received an inactivated influenza vaccine. The chain has TRBV20-1 and TRBJ1-6, with TRBD1 identical over 9 bases. The CDR3 is CSAGQGRNSPLHF. The DNA for the CDR3 is TGCAGTGCTGGACAGGGGCGGAATTCACCCCTCCACTTT.